This T cell receptor (beta chain) stems from a study of T cell repertoires in cytomegalovirus infection. This clonotype was seen only a few times. TCRdb re-derived calls from the reads in MiXCR, one entry per CDR3 protein. The table lists about 740,000 distinct CDR3 sequences, approximately 40% of them singletons. Sequenced sample: PBMCs. This sequence originates from a human donor in good health (CMV status not recorded). Some clones in this sample may be carry-over from other donors' samples.

The CDR3 DNA follows: TGTGCCAGCAGCACGGTCCGGGGCGCGTACAATGAGCAGTTCTTC. Translating it yields CASSTVRGAYNEQFF. V usage is TRBV5-6 and J usage is TRBJ2-1, with D possibly called TRBD1 or TRBD2 (5 bases each). V lost 4 bases to trimming and J lost 4 bases, with 15 bases between them. This CDR3 region has 15 residues. The germline CDR1 and CDR2 sequences are SGHDT and YYEEEE.